The 18 T cell receptor beta chains given below trace back to one sample, sequenced in a study of blood T cell repertoires in COVID-19. Sequenced by immunoSEQ multiplex PCR; TCRdb stores in-frame clones only, minus some. This sample has around 60,000 clones, with more than 80% found just once. Sequences were obtained from peripheral blood. These receptors were collected from a human donor with active COVID-19. The donor label of this sample is uncertain.

The chain uses TRBV4-1 and TRBJ1-2, with a tentative D call TRBD1 (6 bases). There are 16 residues in the CDR3. Trimming cost V 1 base and J 2 bases, with 14 bases left between them. CDR1 and CDR2 from the germline V gene are MGHRA and YSYEKL. The DNA for the CDR3 is TGCGCCAGCAGCCAAGTCCCCAGGGGACCAAACTATGGCTACACCTTC. It specifies CASSQVPRGPNYGYTF.

V and J are TRBV7-8 and TRBJ2-6, with D tentatively TRBD2 (7 bases). Germline V gene sequence: CDR1 SGHVS, CDR2 FQNEAQ. The CDR3 contains 21 residues. V gave up 4 bases and J gave up 1 base, with 26 bases separating them. The CDR3 sequence: CASSSWGRGAVPPSGANVLTF. Here the CDR3 DNA reads TGTGCCAGCAGCTCCTGGGGCCGGGGGGCAGTTCCACCGTCTGGGGCCAACGTCCTGACTTTC.

A note on this clone: The same CDR3 also results from other DNA sequences found in this sample. The rearrangement joins TRBV7-9 to TRBJ1-5; the D is unclear. V lost 3 bases to trimming and J lost 6 bases, with 9 bases between them. The CDR3 spans 13 residues. Germline loops: CDR1 SEHNR, CDR2 FQNEAQ (reference sequence). CDR3 bases: TGTGCCAGCAGCTTGGCGGGAAGTCAGCCCCAGCATTTT. Encoded protein: CASSLAGSQPQHF.

The chain combines TRBV27 with TRBJ1-3, with D possibly TRBD1 on 5 matching bases. Germline V gene lookup returns CDR1 MNHEY and CDR2 SMNVEV (reference sequence). The CDR3 sequence is 13 residues long. V was clipped by 2 bases and J by 4 bases, with 6 bases between them. CDR3 nucleotide sequence: TGTGCCAGCAGTTTAGGGGCGGGAAACACCATATATTTT. Translation: CASSLGAGNTIYF.

The chain couples TRBV5-1 to TRBJ1-3; 7 bases fit TRBD1. Germline CDR1 and CDR2: SGHRS and YFSETQ. The CDR3 runs to 14 residues. The J segment lost 4 bases and the V segment lost 0 bases, leaving 1 base of the junction unmatched. The chain's CDR3 is CASSLDRGGNTIYF. Here the CDR3 DNA reads TGCGCCAGCAGCTTGGACAGGGGCGGAAACACCATATATTTT.

V usage is TRBV3-1 (or the pseudogene TRBV3-2) and J usage is TRBJ2-1, with 9 bases fitting TRBD2. Germline V gives CDR1 LGHDT, CDR2 YNNKEL (reference sequence). V lost 0 bases, J lost 4 bases, and 10 bases stayed unmatched. The CDR3 extends over 18 amino acids. CDR3 bases: TGTGCCAGCAGCCAAGATCGTAGCGGGGGTACAGCTTACAATGAGCAGTTCTTC. Translating gives CASSQDRSGGTAYNEQFF.

By share of the sample, this clone is medium-sized. V is TRBV7-9 and J is TRBJ2-7; tentatively, D is TRBD2 (6 bases). V was clipped by 5 bases and J by 4 bases, with 15 bases between them. From germline, CDR1 is SEHNR and CDR2 FQNEAQ (reference sequence). The CDR3 is 14 amino acids. As DNA, the CDR3 is TGTGCCAGCAGCCCGTCGGGACTCCTTTACGAGCAGTACTTC. This encodes CASSPSGLLYEQYF.

This clone has only one observation. This chain uses TRBV5-1 with TRBJ1-2; TRBD1 matches 9 bases. The CDR3 extends over 15 amino acids. J was trimmed by 4 bases and V by 3 bases; bases with no gene match: 7. Germline V gene lookup returns CDR1 SGHRS and CDR2 YFSETQ. In DNA, the CDR3 is TGCGCCAGCAGCTGGACGACAGGGGGTGCCTATGGCTACACCTTC. Amino acids: CASSWTTGGAYGYTF.

This chain links TRBV4-2 with TRBJ2-1, with 7 positions matching TRBD2. The germline V gene encodes CDR1 LGHNA and CDR2 YNFKEQ. J lost 6 bases, V lost 5 bases, and 13 bases had no gene match. The CDR3 runs to 16 residues. CDR3 loop: CASSDLLAASPNEQFF. In DNA, the CDR3 is TGTGCCAGCAGCGACCTCCTAGCGGCCTCCCCCAATGAGCAGTTCTTC.

In its sample, this clone is medium-sized. This chain connects TRBV5-4 to TRBJ2-1, with D possibly being TRBD2 (5 bases). This CDR3 has 15 residues. The germline V gene has CDR1 SGHNT and CDR2 YYREEE (reference sequence). V was clipped by 0 bases and J by 3 bases, with 10 bases between them. CDR3 sequence: CASSLGSGGYNEQFF. DNA of the CDR3: TGTGCCAGCAGCTTGGGGAGCGGAGGCTACAATGAGCAGTTCTTC.

This clone has just one count. The chain is built from TRBV11-2 and TRBJ2-2; tentative D call: TRBD2 (5 bases). V was pared by 2 bases and J by 6 bases, with 7 bases between. Looked up from germline, CDR1 is SGHAT and CDR2 is FQNNGV. The CDR3 runs 13 residues. The CDR3 sequence is CASSLLGAGELFF. CDR3 coding DNA: TGTGCCAGCAGCTTACTCGGGGCCGGGGAGCTGTTTTTT.

The chain employs TRBV19 and TRBJ2-3, with TRBD1 identical over 9 bases. The length of the CDR3 is 17 residues. Germline V lookup: CDR1 LNHDA, CDR2 SQIVND (reference sequence). The trim removed 6 bases at V and 3 bases at J, leaving 13 bases unmatched. The CDR3 DNA reads as TGTGCCAGTAGGGCAGGAAGCGACAGGGGGTGGACAGATACGCAGTATTTT. Protein sequence: CASRAGSDRGWTDTQYF.

The chain couples TRBV6-5 to TRBJ1-2; TRBD1 matches 7 bases. Germline lookup yields CDR1 MNHEY and CDR2 SVGAGI. The CDR3 length is 13 residues. The V gene end was trimmed by 6 bases and the J gene end by 3 bases; junction bases not matched to a gene: 4. CDR3 in DNA: TGTGCCAGCAGACGGGACAGAGACTATGGCTACACCTTC. This sequence encodes CASRRDRDYGYTF.

The chain is built from TRBV7-2 and TRBJ2-7; D is perhaps TRBD2 (6 bases). Germline V gene data show CDR1 as SGHTA and CDR2 as FQGNSA. V lost 4 bases and J 6 bases, leaving 22 bases between the germline ends. The CDR3 is 16 amino acids. CDR3 sequence: CASSSLRGASGSEQYF. CDR3 DNA: TGTGCCAGCAGCTCCCTTCGCGGGGCAAGCGGCAGCGAGCAGTACTTC.

Ten or more counts support this clone. The rearrangement joins TRBV19 to TRBJ2-2, with TRBD1 matching over 9 bases. Trimming took 3 bases from V and 7 from J; bases not matched to a gene: 12. Germline CDR1 and CDR2: LNHDA and SQIVND (reference sequence). The CDR3 has 17 amino acids. In DNA form, the CDR3 reads TGTGCCAGTAGTATGAAACAGGGGGCGTCGATAGGCGGGGAGCTGTTTTTT. This encodes CASSMKQGASIGGELFF.

The chain recombines TRBV5-6 with TRBJ2-1; D is ambiguous. The CDR3 extends over 13 amino acids. Trimming removed 0 bases from V and 6 bases from J, with 7 bases in between. Germline V gene lookup returns CDR1 SGHDT and CDR2 YYEEEE. CDR3 sequence reads: CASSLAVSNEQFF. In DNA, the CDR3 is TGTGCCAGCAGCTTGGCGGTTAGCAATGAGCAGTTCTTC.

The V call is TRBV7-3, the J call TRBJ2-3, with 13 bases aligning to TRBD2. The V segment lost 0 bases and the J segment 4 bases; nucleotides outside the gene matches: 1. CDR3 length: 16 amino acids. The germline gives CDR1 SGHTA, CDR2 FQGTGA. This CDR3 is CASSLTGLAGPDTQYF. The CDR3 DNA reads as TGTGCCAGCAGCTTAACGGGACTAGCGGGACCAGATACGCAGTATTTT.

The J gene is TRBJ2-1, the V gene TRBV11-2; 9 bases fit TRBD1. V trimming: 1 base; J trimming: 7 bases; junction bases outside the gene matches: 5. The CDR3 runs to 15 residues. CDR1 is SGHAT and CDR2 is FQNNGV in the germline V gene. CDR3 in amino acids: CASSLAPGQGNEQFF. The DNA for the CDR3 is TGTGCCAGCAGCTTAGCCCCGGGACAGGGTAATGAGCAGTTCTTC.